This entry is about one TCR beta chain. Its antigen is currently unknown. The data belong to a study of OX40 agonist ivuxolimab in advanced cancers. Study background: From about 23 to 85 years was the age range, with a mean of roughly 59 years, and approximately 80% were male. Study findings and constraints: There were also nonresponders showing low normalized T-cell clonal expansion. Not determined was the antigen specificity of the expanded peripheral T cells.

The germline CDR1 and CDR2 sequences are SGDLS and YYNGEE. The V and J ends lost 3 bases and 0 bases respectively, with 12 bases between them. This CDR3 region has 15 residues. The repertoire was sequenced with immunoSEQ multiplex PCR; TCRdb's copy has only in-frame clones and lacks some. The table includes about 110,000 clones, more than 85% detected once. This chain joins TRBV9 and TRBJ1-1; D might be TRBD1 (6 bases). The sequence was collected from an adult with an advanced solid tumor such as melanoma, head and neck, liver or kidney cancer. The input for sequencing was CD4+ or CD8+ T cells sorted from blood, taken in a trial of the OX40 agonist ivuxolimab. The CDR3 DNA is TGTGCCAGCAGCGGCCGGACAGTCATGAACACTGAAGCTTTCTTT. It encodes CASSGRTVMNTEAFF.